The 9 T cell receptor beta chains in this list originate from one sample, sequenced in a study of vaccination effects on CD4 cells after COVID-19. The antigens of these receptors remain unknown. Sequencing in the ViraFEST assay came after antigen-specific CD4+ T cells had been expanded with viral peptide pools, which were used to stimulate PBMC. Investigators separated out CD4+ T cells once around nine days of culture had passed. Participants were vaccinated with two doses of either the BNT162b2 or mRNA-1273 vaccine. Sequencing used immunoSEQ multiplex PCR; TCRdb keeps in-frame clones, though not all of them. The sample shows around 69,000 clones, about 74% of them seen only once. The sample here was CD4+ T cells from PBMCs cultured with HCoV-229E spike peptides, taken after COVID-19 vaccination. The source is a human donor who received a COVID-19 vaccine.

The chain uses TRBV4-1 and TRBJ2-3; TRBD2 matches 10 bases. Germline V gives CDR1 MGHRA, CDR2 YSYEKL. The CDR3 is 17 amino acids. Germline trimming cut 1 base from V and 8 bases from J; bases unmatched to any gene: 12. The CDR3 region is CASSQGSASGGRGTQYF. The CDR3 coding sequence is TGCGCCAGCAGCCAAGGCTCGGCTAGCGGGGGAAGGGGTACGCAGTATTTT.

J is TRBJ1-2 and V is TRBV11-2; tentatively, D is TRBD1 (5 bases). Per germline, CDR1 SGHAT and CDR2 FQNNGV. V gave up 10 bases and J gave up 3 bases, with 12 bases separating them. The CDR3 has 12 residues. The CDR3: CATGVTDYGYTF. In nucleotides, the CDR3 is TGTGCCACGGGGGTGACCGACTATGGCTACACCTTC.

The CDR3 nucleotides are TGTGCCAGCAGGACCCCTTGGGGGAAATGTTGCACAGATACGCAGTATTTT. Protein sequence: CASRTPWGKCCTDTQYF. This chain connects TRBV21-1 to TRBJ2-3. TRBV21-1 is assigned pseudogene status. The CDR3 runs 17 residues.

The J gene is TRBJ1-5, the V gene TRBV5-1; 7 nucleotides align to TRBD1. This CDR3 is built from 14 residues. Germline CDR1 SGHRS, CDR2 YFSETQ. With V trimmed by 3 bases and J by 2 bases, 2 bases remained unmatched. DNA for the CDR3: TGCGCCAGCAGCTCCGGGACAGGCAATCAGCCCCAGCATTTT. Protein sequence: CASSSGTGNQPQHF.

The genes are TRBV5-1 and TRBJ2-5, with no clear D. The V and J ends lost 1 base and 3 bases respectively, with 13 bases between them. Per the germline V gene, CDR1 is SGHRS and CDR2 is YFSETQ. The CDR3 is made up of 15 amino acids. The CDR3 protein is CASSLSAADEETQYF. Written as DNA, the CDR3 is TGCGCCAGCAGCTTGTCGGCGGCGGACGAAGAGACCCAGTACTTC.

The rearrangement joins TRBV27 to TRBJ1-5, with D possibly being TRBD1 (5 bases). CDR1 and CDR2 from the germline V gene are MNHEY and SMNVEV (reference sequence). The CDR3 totals 15 residues. The ends were cut back, 5 bases at V and 7 bases at J, with 18 bases in the middle. DNA for the CDR3: TGTGCCAGCAGTGGCGGGGGGAGAAACGGACAGCCCCAGCATTTT. It encodes CASSGGGRNGQPQHF.

This clone was seen only a few times. The V gene is TRBV19, the J gene TRBJ1-2; TRBD1 matches at 9 bases. The germline CDR1 and CDR2 sequences are LNHDA and SQIVND (reference sequence). The CDR3 is 15 residues long. The J segment lost 5 bases and the V segment lost 4 bases, leaving 8 bases of the junction unmatched. Here the CDR3 DNA reads TGTGCCAGTAGTACCGGGACAGGGCGGGAGTATGGCTACACCTTC. Translating it yields CASSTGTGREYGYTF.

The chain combines TRBV2 with TRBJ2-3, with no clear D. The ends were cut back, 6 bases at V and 3 bases at J, with 7 bases in the middle. Germline assignment: CDR1 SNHLY and CDR2 FYNNEI. The CDR3 spans 12 residues. CDR3 sequence: CASRELTDTQYF. In DNA, the CDR3 is TGTGCCAGCAGGGAGTTGACAGATACGCAGTATTTT.

The chain uses TRBV18 and TRBJ2-7; 7 bases are a match to TRBD1. The CDR3 covers 13 residues. The V gene end was trimmed by 4 bases and the J gene end by 6 bases; junction bases not matched to a gene: 6. Germline V CDR1 and CDR2: KGHSH, LQKENI. The CDR3 region has the DNA TGTGCCAGCTCACAGGGGGCTGGCGGCGAGCAGTACGTC. Translation: CASSQGAGGEQYV.